Below are 16 T cell receptor beta chains sequenced from a single sample in a study of cytomegalovirus exposure and HLA in healthy donors. The PCR had 60 Vbeta and 13 Jbeta primers. Only in-frame clones appear in the TCRdb table, and some are missing; sequencing was by immunoSEQ multiplex PCR. The table records about 82,000 clones, 70% to 80% of them present only once. Input material: PBMCs. The receptors shown here come from a man in his forties in good health and CMV-seropositive.

The CDR3 DNA sequence: TGTGCCAGCAGCCAGGCAGGGAACACCGGGGAGCTGTTTTTT. Translating it yields CASSQAGNTGELFF. This chain links TRBV4-2 with TRBJ2-2; D unresolved. The length of the CDR3 is 14 residues. V was pared by 3 bases and J by 1 base, with 6 bases between. Germline-derived CDR1 and CDR2 are LGHNA and YNFKEQ.

The rearrangement links TRBV2 to TRBJ2-2; TRBD2 matches 8 bases. Per germline, CDR1 SNHLY and CDR2 FYNNEI. This CDR3 region has 15 residues. V trimming: 4 bases; J trimming: 4 bases; junction bases outside the gene matches: 5. The CDR3 bases are TGTGCCAGCAGTGGCCTAGCGGGCCTCACCGGGGAGCTGTTTTTT. Its translation: CASSGLAGLTGELFF.

In this sample, this clone turned up a few times. The gene calls are TRBV6-5 and TRBJ2-7; D might be TRBD2 (6 bases). The CDR3 loop spans 15 amino acids. The V end was cut by 6 bases, the J end by 4 bases, with 19 bases between. Germline V CDR1 and CDR2: MNHEY, SVGAGI. Here the CDR3 DNA reads TGTGCCAGCAGCGCCGGGACTCTCCGATTTTACGAGCAGTACTTC. Residues: CASSAGTLRFYEQYF.

The chain uses TRBV7-2 and TRBJ1-1, with 8 bases fitting TRBD1. The CDR3 has 14 residues. The germline V gene encodes CDR1 SGHTA and CDR2 FQGNSA. J lost 5 bases, V lost 5 bases, and 7 bases had no gene match. This chain's CDR3 is CASSTRQGQTEAFF. The CDR3, as DNA: TGTGCCAGCAGCACCCGACAGGGGCAGACTGAAGCTTTCTTT.

The count of this clone is one. CDR3 amino acids: CAWRGLGGSGEQYF. In DNA form, the CDR3 reads TGTGCCTGGAGGGGCCTGGGCGGGTCGGGCGAGCAGTACTTC. J is TRBJ2-7 and V is TRBV30; possibly TRBD2 for D (5 bases). This CDR3 contains 14 residues. With 3 bases removed from V and 6 bases from J, the gap between germline ends came to 18 bases. Germline loops: CDR1 GTSNPN, CDR2 SVGIG (reference sequence).

The rearrangement joins TRBV19 to TRBJ1-5; TRBD1 aligns across 7 bases. The germline gives CDR1 LNHDA, CDR2 SQIVND (reference sequence). The CDR3 is 15 amino acids. V dropped 10 bases and J dropped 5; count of bases not matched to a gene: 14. The chain's CDR3 is CATLPPGQLDQPQHF. The DNA for the CDR3 is TGTGCCACCCTTCCTCCGGGACAGCTTGATCAGCCCCAGCATTTT.

This sequence joins TRBV4-3 and TRBJ1-2; 7 bases map to TRBD1. The CDR3 contains 16 residues. Germline V gene lookup returns CDR1 LGHNA and CDR2 YSLEER. V dropped 0 bases and J dropped 4; count of bases not matched to a gene: 8. The CDR3 DNA sequence: TGCGCCAGCAGCCAAGATACTACAGGGGCAGGCTATGGCTACACCTTC. It yields the protein CASSQDTTGAGYGYTF.

CDR3 bases: TGTGCCAGCAGTTACTCGATGGAGGTCACTGAAGCTTTCTTT. Translation gives CASSYSMEVTEAFF. The genes are TRBV6-6 and TRBJ1-1; no reliable D call. V dropped 0 bases and J dropped 4 bases, with 9 bases sitting between them. This CDR3 spans 14 amino acids. The germline CDR1 and CDR2 sequences are MNHNY and SVGAGI (reference sequence).

This clone was detected once. V and J are TRBV7-8 and TRBJ2-7; 11 positions match TRBD1. Germline V gives CDR1 SGHVS, CDR2 FQNEAQ. After removal of 5 bases from V and 5 bases from J, the junction contained 11 bases not matched to a gene. The CDR3 sequence is 16 residues long. The CDR3 protein is CASSRTAGTGGDEQYF. In DNA, the CDR3 is TGTGCCAGCAGCCGTACAGCCGGGACAGGGGGTGACGAGCAGTACTTC.

V and J are TRBV6-6 and TRBJ2-1; possible D gene TRBD1, 6 bases. V lost 8 bases, J lost 2 bases, and 10 bases lay in between. In germline, CDR1 is MNHNY, CDR2 SVGAGI (reference sequence). This CDR3 is built from 13 residues. The CDR3 coding sequence is TGTGCCAGCCGGGACACAGCCTACAATGAGCAGTTCTTC. This translates into CASRDTAYNEQFF.

DNA of the CDR3: TGTGCCAGCAGTCCCCCGGGTAGGGGTTGGACTGAAGCTTTCTTT. It encodes CASSPPGRGWTEAFF. This sequence joins TRBV6-5 and TRBJ1-1, with D perhaps matching TRBD1 (5 bases). Deletions cut 5 bases from V and 5 bases from J, with 18 bases between. Germline V CDR1 and CDR2: MNHEY, SVGAGI. CDR3 size: 15 residues.

About this clone: At one end, the junction sequence differs from germline, possibly due to a read error. The J gene is TRBJ1-5, the V gene TRBV4-2; D is perhaps TRBD1 (6 bases). Germline CDR1 reads LGHNA; CDR2 reads YNFKEQ. The CDR3 spans 16 residues. This CDR3 is CASSQFADSSNQLQHF. CDR3 coding DNA: TGTGCCAGCAGCCAGTTCGCGGACAGTAGCAATCAGCTCCAGCATTTT.

This rearrangement joins TRBV7-2 to TRBJ2-3, with TRBD2 identical over 7 bases. CDR1 is SGHTA, CDR2 FQGNSA, per germline. The CDR3 has 15 residues. V trimming: 3 bases; J trimming: 2 bases; junction bases outside the gene matches: 5. The CDR3 is CASSFGGEFTDTQYF. Here the CDR3 DNA reads TGTGCCAGCAGCTTTGGGGGGGAGTTCACAGATACGCAGTATTTT.

V is TRBV2 and J is TRBJ2-7, with 10 bases that match TRBD2. This CDR3 is built from 17 residues. V lost 6 bases and J lost 4; bases outside the gene matches: 15. Germline loops: CDR1 SNHLY, CDR2 FYNNEI. The CDR3 DNA is TGTGCCAGCAGCCAAATGGCGCTAGCGGGAGTACCGTACGAGCAGTACTTC. This gives the protein CASSQMALAGVPYEQYF.

The chain employs TRBV6-5 and TRBJ1-1; unclear D gene. The V end lost 0 bases, the J end lost 4 bases, and 9 bases lay between the germline ends. The germline V gene encodes CDR1 MNHEY and CDR2 SVGAGI. This CDR3 contains 14 residues. CDR3 residues: CASSYSMEVTEAFF. In DNA, the CDR3 is TGTGCCAGCAGTTACTCGATGGAGGTCACTGAAGCTTTCTTT.

This clone appeared a few times. The chain links TRBV9 to TRBJ2-7; D may be TRBD1 (5 bases). Between the trimmed V and J ends, which lost 0 bases and 0 bases, there was a span of 7 bases. The germline gives CDR1 SGDLS, CDR2 YYNGEE. This CDR3 comprises 14 residues. In nucleotides, the CDR3 is TGTGCCAGCAGCGTAGATCAGGGCTCCTACGAGCAGTACTTC. This codes for CASSVDQGSYEQYF. Drawing the rest from reference TRBV9 and TRBJ2-7, the complete variable domain is DSGVTQTPKHLITATGQRVTLRCSPRSGDLSVYWYQQSLDQGLQFLIQYYNGEERAKGNILERFSAQQFPDLHSELNLSSLELGDSALYFCASSVDQGSYEQYFGPGTRLTVT.